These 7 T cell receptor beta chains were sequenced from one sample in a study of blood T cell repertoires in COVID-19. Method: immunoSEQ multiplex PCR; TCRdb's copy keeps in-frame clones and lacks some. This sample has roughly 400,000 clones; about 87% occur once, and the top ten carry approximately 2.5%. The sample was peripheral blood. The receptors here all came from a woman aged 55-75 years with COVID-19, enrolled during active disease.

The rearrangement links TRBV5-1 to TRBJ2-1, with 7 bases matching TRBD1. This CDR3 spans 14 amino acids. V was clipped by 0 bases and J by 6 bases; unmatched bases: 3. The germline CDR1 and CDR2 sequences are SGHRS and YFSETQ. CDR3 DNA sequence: TGCGCCAGCAGCTTGGTTCCAGGGGGCAATGAGCAGTTCTTC. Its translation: CASSLVPGGNEQFF.

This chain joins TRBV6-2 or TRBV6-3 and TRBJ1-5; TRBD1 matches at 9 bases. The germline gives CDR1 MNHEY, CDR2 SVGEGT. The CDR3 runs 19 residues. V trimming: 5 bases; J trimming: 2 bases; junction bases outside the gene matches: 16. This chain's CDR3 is CASSTRTGDTLIGNQPQHF. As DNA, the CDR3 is TGTGCCAGCAGTACTAGGACAGGGGATACCTTGATTGGCAATCAGCCCCAGCATTTT.

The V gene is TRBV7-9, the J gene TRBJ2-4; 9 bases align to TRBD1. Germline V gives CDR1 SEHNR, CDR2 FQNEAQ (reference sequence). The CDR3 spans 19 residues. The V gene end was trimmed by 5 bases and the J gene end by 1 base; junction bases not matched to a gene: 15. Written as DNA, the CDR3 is TGTGCCAGCAGCCTTGTCCCGGGACAGGGAACGGAGGCCAAAAACATTCAGTACTTC. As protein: CASSLVPGQGTEAKNIQYF.

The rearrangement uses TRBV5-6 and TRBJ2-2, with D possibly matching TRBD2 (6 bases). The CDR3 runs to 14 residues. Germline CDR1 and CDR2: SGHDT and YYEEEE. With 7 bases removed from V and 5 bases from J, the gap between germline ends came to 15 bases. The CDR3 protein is CASSWGVGTGELFF. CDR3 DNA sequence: TGTGCCAGCTCCTGGGGGGTAGGGACCGGGGAGCTGTTTTTT.

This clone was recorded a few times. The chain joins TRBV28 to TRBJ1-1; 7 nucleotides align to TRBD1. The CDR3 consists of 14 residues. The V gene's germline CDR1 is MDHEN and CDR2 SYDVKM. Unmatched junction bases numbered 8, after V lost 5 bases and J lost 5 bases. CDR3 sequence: CASSGGGAWTEAFF. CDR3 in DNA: TGTGCCAGCAGTGGAGGGGGCGCGTGGACTGAAGCTTTCTTT. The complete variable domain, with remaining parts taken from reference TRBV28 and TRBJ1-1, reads DVKVTQSSRYLVKRTGEKVFLECVQDMDHENMFWYRQDPGLGLRLIYFSYDVKMKEKGDIPEGYSVSREKKERFSLILESASTNQTSMYLCASSGGGAWTEAFFGQGTRLTVV.

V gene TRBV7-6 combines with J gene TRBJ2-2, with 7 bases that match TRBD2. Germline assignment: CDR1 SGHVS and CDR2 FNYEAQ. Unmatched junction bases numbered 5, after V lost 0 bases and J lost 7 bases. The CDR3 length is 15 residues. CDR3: CASSLALASGGELFF. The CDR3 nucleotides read TGTGCCAGCAGCTTAGCGCTGGCTAGCGGCGGGGAGCTGTTTTTT.

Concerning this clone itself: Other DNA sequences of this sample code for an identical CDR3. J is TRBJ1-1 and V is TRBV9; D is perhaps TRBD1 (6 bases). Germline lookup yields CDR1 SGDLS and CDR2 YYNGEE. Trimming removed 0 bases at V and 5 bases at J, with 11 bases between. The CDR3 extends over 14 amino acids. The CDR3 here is CASSVEIRGTEAFF. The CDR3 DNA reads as TGTGCCAGCAGCGTAGAGATAAGGGGGACTGAAGCTTTCTTT. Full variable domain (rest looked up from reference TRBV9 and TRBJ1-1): DSGVTQTPKHLITATGQRVTLRCSPRSGDLSVYWYQQSLDQGLQFLIQYYNGEERAKGNILERFSAQQFPDLHSELNLSSLELGDSALYFCASSVEIRGTEAFFGQGTRLTVV.